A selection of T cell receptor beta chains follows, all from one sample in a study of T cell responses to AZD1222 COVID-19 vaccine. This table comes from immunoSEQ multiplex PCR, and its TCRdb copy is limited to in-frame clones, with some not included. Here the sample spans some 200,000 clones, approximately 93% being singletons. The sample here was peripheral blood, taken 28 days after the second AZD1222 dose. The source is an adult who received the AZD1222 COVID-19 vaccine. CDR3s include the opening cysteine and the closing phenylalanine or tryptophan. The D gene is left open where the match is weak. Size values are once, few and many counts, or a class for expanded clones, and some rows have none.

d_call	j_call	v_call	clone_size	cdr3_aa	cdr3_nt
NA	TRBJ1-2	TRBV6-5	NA	CASKEGPGEFYGYTF	TGTGCCAGCAAGGAGGGACCGGGCGAGTTTTATGGCTACACCTTC
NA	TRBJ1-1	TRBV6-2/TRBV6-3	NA	CASSLGQVIMNTEAFF	TGTGCCAGCAGTTTGGGCCAGGTTATTATGAACACTGAAGCTTTCTTT
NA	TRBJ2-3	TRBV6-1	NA	CASCGQYTDTQYF	TGTGCCAGCTGCGGGCAGTACACAGATACGCAGTATTTT
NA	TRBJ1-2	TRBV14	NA	CASSYGFIFGGYTF	TGTGCCAGCAGCTACGGGTTTATTTTTGGGGGCTACACCTTC
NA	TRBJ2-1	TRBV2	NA	CASRETRLSNEQFF	TGTGCCAGCAGGGAAACTAGGCTTTCCAATGAGCAGTTCTTC
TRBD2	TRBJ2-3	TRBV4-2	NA	CASSTSGGAFRTDTQYF	TGTGCCAGCAGTACTAGCGGGGGGGCTTTCCGGACAGATACGCAGTATTTT
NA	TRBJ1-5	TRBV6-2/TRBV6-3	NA	CASSDNPNQPQHF	TGTGCCAGCAGTGATAACCCCAATCAGCCCCAGCATTTT
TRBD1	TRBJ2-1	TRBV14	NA	CASSYRTGTVYNEQFF	TGTGCCAGCAGCTACCGGACAGGGACGGTCTACAATGAGCAGTTCTTC
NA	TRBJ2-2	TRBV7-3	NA	CASSPSVSNTGELFF	TGTGCCAGCAGCCCGTCGGTCTCGAACACCGGGGAGCTGTTTTTT
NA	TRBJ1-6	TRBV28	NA	CASSLMNSPLHF	TGTGCCAGCAGTTTAATGAACTCACCCCTCCACTTT
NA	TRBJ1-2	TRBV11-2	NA	CASSLVQGGGYGYTF	TGTGCCAGCAGCTTAGTACAGGGAGGAGGGTATGGCTACACCTTC
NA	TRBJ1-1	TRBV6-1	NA	CASSDLYTGRGRAFF	TGTGCCAGCAGTGATCTGTACACGGGGCGGGGACGGGCTTTCTTT
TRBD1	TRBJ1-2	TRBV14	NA	CASSLGTGSGYTF	TGTGCCAGCAGCCTAGGGACAGGGAGTGGCTACACCTTC
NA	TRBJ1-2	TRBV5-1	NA	CASSPGETYGYTF	TGCGCCAGCAGCCCGGGGGAAACATATGGCTACACCTTC
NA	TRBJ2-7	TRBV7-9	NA	CASSPRDGVEQYF	TGTGCCAGCAGCCCGAGGGACGGGGTCGAGCAGTACTTC
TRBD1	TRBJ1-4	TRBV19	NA	CASSVHRGGNEKLFF	TGTGCCAGTAGTGTCCACAGGGGGGGAAATGAAAAACTGTTTTTT
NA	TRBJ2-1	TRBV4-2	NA	CASSQDAVSYNEQFF	TGTGCCAGCAGCCAAGATGCGGTCTCCTACAATGAGCAGTTCTTC
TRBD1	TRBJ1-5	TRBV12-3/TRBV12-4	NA	CASSGQGIQPQHF	TGTGCCAGCAGCGGACAGGGAATTCAGCCCCAGCATTTT
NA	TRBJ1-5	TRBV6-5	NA	CASSNGNQPQHF	TGTGCCAGCAGTAATGGGAATCAGCCCCAGCATTTT
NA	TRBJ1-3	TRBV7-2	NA	CASSRDRFSGNTIYF	TGTGCCAGCAGCCGGGACCGATTCTCTGGAAACACCATATATTTT
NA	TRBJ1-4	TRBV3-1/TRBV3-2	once	CASSQGTLTNEKLFF	TGTGCCAGCAGCCAGGGGACCTTAACTAATGAAAAACTGTTTTTT
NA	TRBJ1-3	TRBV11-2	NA	CASSLDPDPRGNTIYF	TGTGCCAGCAGCTTAGACCCCGACCCGAGGGGAAACACCATATATTTT
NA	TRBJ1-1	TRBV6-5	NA	CASSYSRTDGYTEAFF	TGTGCCAGCAGTTACTCCCGGACGGACGGATACACTGAAGCTTTCTTT
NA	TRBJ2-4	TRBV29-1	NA	CSVWSSAKNIQYF	TGCAGCGTTTGGTCCTCGGCCAAAAACATTCAGTACTTC
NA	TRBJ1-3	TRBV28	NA	CASSHSRGSGNTIYF	TGTGCCAGCAGTCACTCACGGGGATCTGGAAACACCATATATTTT
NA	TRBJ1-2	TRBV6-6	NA	CASIPAGGGLHYGYTF	TGTGCCAGCATTCCTGCTGGCGGGGGGCTCCACTATGGCTACACCTTC
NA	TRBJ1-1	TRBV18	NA	CASSPPSRGITEAFF	TGTGCCAGCTCACCACCATCGAGGGGCATCACTGAAGCTTTCTTT
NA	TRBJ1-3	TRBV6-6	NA	CASRRSGVGGSGNTIYF	TGTGCCAGCAGGCGATCGGGAGTGGGGGGCTCTGGAAACACCATATATTTT
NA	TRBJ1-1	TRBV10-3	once	CAISETDTEAFF	TGTGCCATCAGTGAAACTGACACTGAAGCTTTCTTT
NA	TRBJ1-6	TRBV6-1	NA	CASSERWVSPLHF	TGTGCCAGCAGTGAGAGGTGGGTCTCACCCCTCCACTTT
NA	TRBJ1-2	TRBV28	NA	CASSAVLGYTF	TGTGCCAGCAGTGCCGTATTAGGCTACACCTTC
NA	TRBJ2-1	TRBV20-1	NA	CSASRGGHNEQFF	TGCAGTGCTAGTCGTGGGGGCCACAATGAGCAGTTCTTC
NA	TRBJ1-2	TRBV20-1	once	CSAAPARGYTF	TGCAGTGCTGCCCCGGCCCGCGGCTACACCTTC
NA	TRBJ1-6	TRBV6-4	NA	CASRQDGYNSPLHF	TGTGCCAGCAGGCAGGACGGATATAATTCACCCCTCCACTTT
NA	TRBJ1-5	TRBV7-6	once	CASSPVSGAHQPQHF	TGTGCCAGCAGCCCCGTATCCGGGGCCCATCAGCCCCAGCATTTT
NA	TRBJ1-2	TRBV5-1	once	CASSRDTQGGYTF	TGCGCCAGCAGCCGCGACACGCAGGGTGGCTACACCTTC
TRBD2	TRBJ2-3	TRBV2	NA	CASRNRLADTQYF	TGTGCCAGCAGAAATCGACTAGCGGATACGCAGTATTTT
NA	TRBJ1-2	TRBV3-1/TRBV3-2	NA	CASSPQVRYGYTF	TGTGCCAGCAGTCCCCAGGTTCGCTATGGCTACACCTTC
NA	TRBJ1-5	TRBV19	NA	CASTSGYSNQPQHF	TGTGCCAGTACTTCCGGTTATAGCAATCAGCCCCAGCATTTT
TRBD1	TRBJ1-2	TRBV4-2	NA	CASSQPGQPLYGYTF	TGTGCCAGCAGCCAACCGGGACAGCCTCTCTATGGCTACACCTTC
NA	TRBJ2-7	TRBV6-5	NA	CAIPDSSYEQYF	TGTGCCATCCCGGACAGTTCCTACGAGCAGTACTTC
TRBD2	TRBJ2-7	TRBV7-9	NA	CASSGPGLAGSGSYEQYF	TGTGCCAGCAGTGGACCGGGACTAGCGGGGAGTGGGTCCTACGAGCAGTACTTC
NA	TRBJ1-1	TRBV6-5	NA	CASSPGRYNTEAFF	TGTGCCAGCAGCCCGGGACGGTATAACACTGAAGCTTTCTTT
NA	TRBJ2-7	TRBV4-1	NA	CASSQSLAAPSSYEQYF	TGCGCCAGCAGCCAATCCTTAGCGGCTCCCAGCTCCTACGAGCAGTACTTC
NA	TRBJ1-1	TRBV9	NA	CASSSGGDTAEAFF	TGTGCCAGCAGCTCCGGGGGGGATACCGCTGAAGCTTTCTTT
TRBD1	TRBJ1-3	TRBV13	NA	CASSSYLQQGSSGNTIYF	TGTGCCAGCAGCTCATACCTCCAACAGGGGAGCTCTGGAAACACCATATATTTT
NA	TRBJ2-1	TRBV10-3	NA	CAILEGGTYNEQFF	TGTGCCATCCTTGAGGGGGGGACCTACAATGAGCAGTTCTTC
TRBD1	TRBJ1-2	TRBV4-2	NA	CASSQVITGGPNTYGYTF	TGTGCCAGCAGCCAAGTAATAACAGGGGGCCCTAACACCTATGGCTACACCTTC
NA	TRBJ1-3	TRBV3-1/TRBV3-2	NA	CASSQDPVGSGNTIYF	TGTGCCAGCAGCCAAGATCCAGTGGGTTCTGGAAACACCATATATTTT
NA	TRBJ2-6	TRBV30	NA	CAWSWGAAGANVLTF	TGTGCCTGGAGTTGGGGGGCAGCAGGGGCCAACGTCCTGACTTTC
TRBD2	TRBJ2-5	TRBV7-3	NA	CASSLNRGVQETQYF	TGTGCCAGCAGCTTAAATCGGGGGGTACAAGAGACCCAGTACTTC